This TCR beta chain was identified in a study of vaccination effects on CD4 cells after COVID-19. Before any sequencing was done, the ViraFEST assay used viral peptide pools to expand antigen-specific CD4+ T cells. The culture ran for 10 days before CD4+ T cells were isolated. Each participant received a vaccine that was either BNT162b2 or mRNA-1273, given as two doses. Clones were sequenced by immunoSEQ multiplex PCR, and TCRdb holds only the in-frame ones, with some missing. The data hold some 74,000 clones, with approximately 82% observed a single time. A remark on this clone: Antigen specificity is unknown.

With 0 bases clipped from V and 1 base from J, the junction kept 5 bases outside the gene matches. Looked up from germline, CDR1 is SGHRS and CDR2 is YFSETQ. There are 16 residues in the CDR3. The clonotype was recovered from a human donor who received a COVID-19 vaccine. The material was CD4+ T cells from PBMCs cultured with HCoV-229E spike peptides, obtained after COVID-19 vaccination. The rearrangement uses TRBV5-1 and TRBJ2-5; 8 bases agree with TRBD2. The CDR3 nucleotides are TGCGCCAGCAGCTTGGTGGGGCTAGCGGGCCAAGAGACCCAGTACTTC. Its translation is CASSLVGLAGQETQYF.